This TCR beta chain was found in a study of memory CD4+ T cells and cytomegalovirus serostatus. Single viable CD3+CD4+CD8-CD45RO+ cells were sorted as the memory CD4+ T cells. Donors' CMV status reflects serum IgG against pp150, pp28, p38, p52. Notes on the study in general: About two fifths of the roughly 150 known CMV-associated TCRbeta sequences appeared in CD4+ memory. The CMV-associated TCR signature appears largely within the CD4+ memory repertoire.

Original processing methods: Out-of-frame sequences were removed, leaving roughly 2.1 million distinct TCRbeta sequences. The table came from immunoSEQ multiplex PCR; TCRdb's copy has only in-frame clones and leaves some out. V and J calls and clone size are given by that table; D and trimming were obtained from the DNA. This repertoire shows tens of thousands of clones, 76% found once; its top ten account for about 4.3%. The CDR3 loop spans 14 amino acids. The ends lost 10 bases at V and 7 bases at J; junction bases unmatched: 6. Germline-derived CDR1 and CDR2 are MNHNS and SASEGT. Worth noting for this clone: Its antigen is as yet unknown. The sample carries other DNA sequences with the same CDR3.

Sample: memory CD4+ T cells from blood. This TCR came from an adult in good health and CMV-seropositive. The rearrangement links TRBV6-1 to TRBJ2-1, with 14 bases matching TRBD2. The CDR3 DNA sequence: TGTGCCACCTCGACTAGCGGGAGGGGGAATGAGCAGTTCTTC. It translates to CATSTSGRGNEQFF.